A selection of T cell receptor beta chains follows, all from one sample in a study of human thymus T cells. Here immunoSEQ multiplex PCR was the method, and the copy in TCRdb shows in-frame clones only, minus some. The profile shows tens of thousands of clones, about 93% of them singletons. Specimen: blood. The receptor source for this set is a boy in the first two years of life with a congenital heart defect but otherwise immunologically healthy. CDR3s include the opening cysteine and the closing phenylalanine or tryptophan. D genes are given only for firm matches. For some rows the clone size is stated as once, few or many, or as a class when expanded; others skip it.

clone_size	d_call	v_call	j_call	cdr3_aa	cdr3_nt
NA	NA	TRBV20-1	TRBJ2-5	CSARLQETQYF	TGCAGTGCTAGACTCCAAGAGACCCAGTACTTC
NA	NA	TRBV6-5	TRBJ2-3	CASSYSSRDTQYF	TGTGCCAGCAGTTACTCGAGTCGAGATACGCAGTATTTT
once	TRBD1	TRBV5-4	TRBJ1-2	CASSLDLLDRGSYTF	TGTGCCAGCAGCTTGGATCTTCTGGACAGGGGAAGCTACACCTTC
NA	NA	TRBV5-5	TRBJ1-1	CASNLGTEAFF	TGTGCCAGCAACTTGGGTACTGAAGCTTTCTTT
NA	NA	TRBV27	TRBJ2-6	CASSSYGGANVLTF	TGTGCCAGCAGTTCTTATGGTGGGGCCAACGTCCTGACTTTC
NA	TRBD1	TRBV28	TRBJ2-1	CASSFQGAQDNEQFF	TGTGCCAGCAGTTTCCAGGGGGCGCAGGACAATGAGCAGTTCTTC
NA	NA	TRBV5-1	TRBJ1-2	CASSPRGGSGYTF	TGCGCCAGCAGCCCCCGGGGAGGGTCCGGCTACACCTTC
NA	NA	TRBV19	TRBJ1-4	CASSRTATNEKLFF	TGTGCCAGTAGTAGGACAGCAACTAATGAAAAACTGTTTTTT
NA	NA	TRBV13	TRBJ2-3	CASSPRLDGTQYF	TGTGCCAGCAGCCCCCGACTAGACGGTACGCAGTATTTT
NA	TRBD2	TRBV4-1	TRBJ2-3	CASSGLAGGTDTQYF	TGCGCCAGCAGCGGACTAGCGGGGGGCACAGATACGCAGTATTTT
NA	NA	TRBV4-1	TRBJ1-2	CASSPRFSTSNYGYTF	TGCGCCAGCAGCCCCCGTTTTTCGACATCTAACTATGGCTACACCTTC
NA	NA	TRBV10-3	TRBJ1-5	CAISPGTGNQPQHF	TGTGCCATCAGTCCCGGGACGGGTAATCAGCCCCAGCATTTT
NA	NA	TRBV10-3	TRBJ1-2	CAIRGHLDYGYTF	TGTGCCATCAGGGGACACCTTGACTATGGCTACACCTTC
NA	NA	TRBV2	TRBJ2-6	CASSERAEAGANVLTF	TGTGCCAGCAGTGAGAGGGCCGAAGCCGGGGCCAACGTCCTGACTTTC
NA	NA	TRBV7-2	TRBJ2-7	CASSLSYEQYF	TGTGCCAGCAGCTTGTCCTACGAGCAGTACTTC
once	NA	TRBV4-3	TRBJ2-5	CASSQVAGQETQYF	TGCGCCAGCAGCCAAGTAGCAGGGCAGGAGACCCAGTACTTC
NA	NA	TRBV7-7	TRBJ1-5	CASRFGRYSNQPQHF	TGTGCTAGCAGGTTTGGACGGTATAGCAATCAGCCCCAGCATTTT
NA	TRBD1	TRBV5-1	TRBJ2-1	CASSYGTGFGNEQFF	TGCGCCAGCAGCTACGGGACAGGGTTTGGTAATGAGCAGTTCTTC
once	NA	TRBV6-5	TRBJ1-2	CASSYSPFGGYGYTF	TGTGCCAGCAGTTACTCGCCCTTTGGGGGGTATGGCTACACCTTC
once	TRBD1	TRBV7-9	TRBJ2-5	CASSLGDRGQEETQYF	TGTGCCAGCAGCTTAGGGGACAGGGGCCAAGAAGAGACCCAGTACTTC
NA	TRBD1	TRBV4-2	TRBJ2-6	CASSSDRVRVLTF	TGTGCCAGCAGCTCGGACAGGGTACGCGTCCTGACTTTC
NA	TRBD1	TRBV29-1	TRBJ1-1	CSVLKAQGTEAFF	TGCAGCGTTCTAAAGGCACAGGGGACTGAAGCTTTCTTT
NA	NA	TRBV28	TRBJ1-2	CASSLTDRHGYTF	TGTGCCAGCAGTTTAACAGATAGACATGGCTACACCTTC
NA	NA	TRBV5-6	TRBJ2-1	CASSLTLVGGQFF	TGTGCCAGCAGCCTTACCCTGGTGGGGGGGCAGTTCTTC
NA	NA	TRBV30	TRBJ1-5	CAWSVRPRGGYSNQPQHF	TGTGCCTGGAGTGTACGGCCCCGGGGGGGTTATAGCAATCAGCCCCAGCATTTT
NA	NA	TRBV30	TRBJ2-7	CACGLKYF	TGTGCCTGTGGTTTGAAGTACTTC
NA	TRBD1	TRBV28	TRBJ2-7	CASSRQGYEQYF	TGTGCCAGCAGCCGACAGGGATACGAGCAGTACTTC
NA	NA	TRBV2	TRBJ2-1	CASSEREAYNEQFF	TGTGCCAGCAGTGAAAGAGAGGCCTACAATGAGCAGTTCTTC
NA	TRBD1	TRBV19	TRBJ1-2	CASTDRDDYGYTF	TGTGCCAGTACCGACAGGGACGACTATGGCTACACCTTC
NA	NA	TRBV19	TRBJ1-2	CASSLGGSNYGYTF	TGTGCCAGTAGTCTAGGAGGCTCCAACTATGGCTACACCTTC
NA	NA	TRBV6-6	TRBJ1-4	CASSSQGNTNEKLFF	TGTGCCAGCAGTTCTCAGGGAAATACTAATGAAAAACTGTTTTTT
NA	TRBD2	TRBV7-7	TRBJ2-5	CASSFGLAGPQETQYF	TGTGCCAGCAGCTTCGGACTAGCGGGCCCCCAAGAGACCCAGTACTTC
NA	NA	TRBV9	TRBJ2-2	CASSVGVSPHTGELFF	TGTGCCAGCAGCGTAGGCGTTAGTCCCCACACCGGGGAGCTGTTTTTT
NA	NA	TRBV27	TRBJ2-2	CASSFLPGGPTGELFF	TGTGCCAGCAGTTTCCTCCCGGGGGGCCCCACCGGGGAGCTGTTTTTT
once	NA	TRBV10-3	TRBJ2-5	CAISESTGRETQYF	TGTGCCATCAGTGAGTCGACGGGGAGGGAGACCCAGTACTTC
NA	NA	TRBV7-2	TRBJ2-7	CASSPRHYEQYF	TGTGCCAGCAGCCCTCGCCACTACGAGCAGTACTTC
NA	TRBD1	TRBV18	TRBJ2-7	CASSPGQGSGQYF	TGTGCCAGCTCACCGGGACAGGGGAGTGGGCAGTACTTC
NA	NA	TRBV6-5	TRBJ1-1	CASRTGNTEAFF	TGTGCCAGCCGGACGGGGAACACTGAAGCTTTCTTT
NA	NA	TRBV2	TRBJ2-3	CAGTLRADTQYF	TGTGCCGGCACCTTAAGGGCAGATACGCAGTATTTT
NA	TRBD2	TRBV10-2	TRBJ2-5	CASSPSGGQETQYF	TGCGCCAGCAGCCCTAGCGGGGGCCAAGAGACCCAGTACTTC
NA	NA	TRBV4-2	TRBJ2-1	CASSQGYPGDTAMNEQFF	TGTGCCAGCAGCCAAGGCTACCCAGGGGATACAGCAATGAATGAGCAGTTCTTC
NA	TRBD2	TRBV6-1	TRBJ2-7	CASRLFTSGSYEQYF	TGTGCCAGCAGGTTATTTACTAGCGGTTCCTACGAGCAGTACTTC